This T cell receptor beta chain was identified during a study of CD8+ T cells in alopecia areata. The germline CDR1 and CDR2 sequences are SNHLY and FYNNEI. Trimming shortened V by 5 bases and J by 2 bases, and 4 bases separated the two germline ends. This CDR3 is 13 amino acids long. RNA, once extracted, was reverse transcribed into cDNA for use as the sequencing template. This table comes from immunoSEQ multiplex PCR, and its TCRdb copy is limited to in-frame clones, with some not included. The profile covers about 56,000 clones, with 95% to 97% appearing a single time and roughly 24% taken by the ten largest.

V gene TRBV2 combines with J gene TRBJ2-6; D gene ambiguous. This receptor was identified in a human donor with alopecia areata. Source: CD8+ T cells sorted from blood, taken at week 0. In nucleotides, the CDR3 is TGTGCCAGCAGTCCCACTGGGGCCAACGTCCTGACTTTC. Residues: CASSPTGANVLTF.